This TCR beta chain originates from a study of blood T cell repertoires in COVID-19. Study-wide context: PBMCs, B-cell-depleted T cells, or T cells were the source of the cDNA or gDNA that made up the material.

The CDR3 extends over 14 amino acids. Trimming removed 3 bases from V and 3 bases from J, with 11 bases in between. Per germline, CDR1 MNHEY and CDR2 SMNVEV (reference sequence). Assay: immunoSEQ multiplex PCR; the TCRdb copy retains only in-frame clones and omits some. The sample has about 110,000 clones; approximately 90% are singletons. The sample was peripheral blood. This clonotype originated in a human donor in a cohort sampled during active COVID-19. The chain recombines TRBV27 with TRBJ1-2, with unresolved D. The CDR3 loop reads CASSLFPRDYGYTF. The CDR3 DNA follows: TGTGCCAGCAGTTTGTTCCCTCGCGACTATGGCTACACCTTC.